The rows below give T cell receptor beta chains drawn from one sample of a study of blood T cell repertoires in COVID-19. Some clones are missing from TCRdb's copy, which holds only in-frame ones; the method was immunoSEQ multiplex PCR. The table has 20,000 to 25,000 clones, 83% seen once; the top ten hold about half. The specimen was peripheral blood. The receptors shown here come from an older man with acute or convalescent COVID-19. Each CDR3 is given with its conserved first and last residue. Fields, in order: V gene, J gene, D gene, clone size, CDR3 DNA, CDR3 protein. D genes are given only for firm matches. Rows may omit the clone size; those that give it use once, few, many or a size class.

TRBV30	TRBJ1-1	NA	NA	TGTGCCTGGAGGCTTCAGGGGTACACTGAAGCTTTCTTT	CAWRLQGYTEAFF
TRBV14	TRBJ1-6	NA	NA	TGTGCCAGCAGCCAATTCGAAGGGGATGGTGATTCACCCCTCCACTTT	CASSQFEGDGDSPLHF
TRBV18	TRBJ1-1	NA	NA	TGTGCCAGCTCACCAGCCAGGGGTTACACTGAAGCTTTCTTT	CASSPARGYTEAFF
TRBV12-5	TRBJ2-7	NA	NA	TGTGCTAGTGGTTTGGGTAGCCAGGGTCTTCGGGAGCAGTACTTC	CASGLGSQGLREQYF
TRBV19	TRBJ1-1	NA	NA	TGTGCCAGTAGTATCGCCAGGGAAGCTTTCTTT	CASSIAREAFF
TRBV27	TRBJ1-4	NA	NA	TGTGCCAGCAGTTTCATGAGGAGTAATGAAAAACTGTTTTTT	CASSFMRSNEKLFF
TRBV5-1	TRBJ2-7	TRBD1	NA	TGCGCCAGCAGCTCGGGACAGACCAACTACGAGCAGTACTTC	CASSSGQTNYEQYF
TRBV6-1	TRBJ2-7	NA	NA	TGTGCCAGCAGTGAAGGGGCCTTTCTCTCCTACGAGCAGTACTTC	CASSEGAFLSYEQYF
TRBV10-3	TRBJ1-4	NA	NA	TGTGCCATCAGTGAGTCAGGGGCGGTTGAAAAACTGTTTTTT	CAISESGAVEKLFF
TRBV4-2	TRBJ2-1	TRBD2	NA	TGTGCCAGCAGCCAATTAGCGGGCCTGTACAATGAGCAGTTCTTC	CASSQLAGLYNEQFF
TRBV13	TRBJ1-3	NA	NA	TGTGCCAGCAGCGAACAGGGAGTTGGAAACACCATATATTTT	CASSEQGVGNTIYF
TRBV7-9	TRBJ1-2	TRBD1	NA	TGTGCCAGCAGCCTACACCAGGGGGAGTATGGCTACACCTTC	CASSLHQGEYGYTF
TRBV5-1	TRBJ1-1	NA	NA	TGCGCCAGCAGCTTGTACAGAATGAACACTGAAGCTTTCTTT	CASSLYRMNTEAFF
TRBV4-1	TRBJ2-7	TRBD2	NA	TGCGCCAGCAGCCAAGTAATGGCGGGAGTCTACGAGCAGTACTTC	CASSQVMAGVYEQYF
TRBV2	TRBJ1-1	NA	NA	TGTGCCAGCAACCAAGAGGGCCCTTCCCGAGCTTTCTTT	CASNQEGPSRAFF
TRBV18	TRBJ2-7	TRBD1	NA	TGTGCCAGCTCCCCGGGACAGGGAATTGTCGACGAGCAGTACTTC	CASSPGQGIVDEQYF
TRBV5-8	TRBJ1-1	NA	NA	TGTGCCAGCAGCTGCACCCAACATAAGAACACTGAAGCTTTCTTT	CASSCTQHKNTEAFF
TRBV4-3	TRBJ1-2	TRBD1	once	TGCGCCAGCAGCCAAGAGAGGGGGCAGTATGGCTACACCTTC	CASSQERGQYGYTF
TRBV4-2	TRBJ1-6	NA	NA	TGTGCCAGCAGCCCTGTGGGGGAGGGTTCACCCCTCCACTTT	CASSPVGEGSPLHF
TRBV4-2	TRBJ2-7	NA	NA	TGTGCCAGCAGCCAAGCCCTGGGGCGGGACCACTACGAGCAGTACTTC	CASSQALGRDHYEQYF
TRBV9	TRBJ2-1	TRBD1	NA	TGTGCCAGCAGCTCCCGGGGTGGCGGCAGGGGGCTTCTTCGGGTAGACAATGAGCAGTTCTTC	CASSSRGGGRGLLRVDNEQFF
TRBV4-2	TRBJ1-2	NA	once	TGTGCCAGCAGCCAAGACGGGGGGCGCGATGGCTACACCTTC	CASSQDGGRDGYTF
TRBV28	TRBJ2-1	NA	NA	TGTGCCAGCCGAAGGAGCGGAGCCAACAATGAGCAGTTCTTC	CASRRSGANNEQFF
TRBV18	TRBJ1-5	TRBD1	NA	TGTGCCAGCTCACCGGGACAGAGCAATCAGCCCCAGCATTTT	CASSPGQSNQPQHF
TRBV18	TRBJ1-6	NA	NA	TGTGCCAGCTCACGGGAGAGGGATAATTCACCCCTCCACTTT	CASSRERDNSPLHF
TRBV18	TRBJ2-3	NA	NA	TGTGCCAGCTCCCCTCGACAGGGCACAGATACGCAGTATTTT	CASSPRQGTDTQYF
TRBV15	TRBJ1-2	TRBD1	NA	TGTGCCACCAGCAGAGACGCCGGGACAGGGTTTGGCTACACCTTC	CATSRDAGTGFGYTF
TRBV30	TRBJ1-5	TRBD1	few	TGTGCCTGGAGTGCGACAGGGGGCAATCAGCCCCAGCATTTT	CAWSATGGNQPQHF
TRBV20-1	TRBJ1-6	NA	few	TGCAGTGCTAGTCGGGTCAGCTCCTATAATTCACCCCTCCACTTT	CSASRVSSYNSPLHF
TRBV18	TRBJ1-4	TRBD1	NA	TGTGCCAGCTCAGCCTCAGGGGGAACTAATGAAAAACTGTTTTTT	CASSASGGTNEKLFF
TRBV6-2/TRBV6-3	TRBJ2-2	TRBD2	NA	TGTGCCAGCAGTTACTCCCGGACTAGCGGGGGGCACGGGGAGCTGTTTTTT	CASSYSRTSGGHGELFF
TRBV11-3	TRBJ2-3	NA	NA	TGTGCCAGCAGCTTAGTCGAGGGTACGCAGTATTTT	CASSLVEGTQYF
TRBV7-2	TRBJ2-7	NA	few	TGTGCCAGCAGCCAAACCATTGGGAGTTCTTACGAGCAGTACTTC	CASSQTIGSSYEQYF
TRBV11-3	TRBJ2-1	TRBD1	NA	TGTGCCAGCAGCCTCCGGACAGGGGTGAATGAGCAGTTCTTC	CASSLRTGVNEQFF
TRBV4-1	TRBJ1-1	NA	NA	TGCGCCAGCAGCCCTCGGGAGAACACTGAAGCTTTCTTT	CASSPRENTEAFF
TRBV10-3	TRBJ1-1	NA	NA	TGTGCCATCAGAGGGTCCAGGGGAGTTGACACTGAAGCTTTCTTT	CAIRGSRGVDTEAFF
TRBV27	TRBJ1-1	TRBD1	few	TGTGCCACCCTCTCCCGGACAGGGCCGAAAACTGAAGCTTTCTTT	CATLSRTGPKTEAFF
TRBV24-1	TRBJ2-7	NA	few	TGTGCCACCAGTGATCGTAAGAAGAGTACCTACGAGCAGTACTTC	CATSDRKKSTYEQYF
TRBV6-6	TRBJ2-7	NA	NA	TGTGCCAGCAGGGAACAGGCAACCTACGAGCAGTACTTC	CASREQATYEQYF
TRBV27	TRBJ1-5	TRBD1	once	TGTGCCAGCAGTGCACAGGGGGTCAATCAGCCCCAGCATTTT	CASSAQGVNQPQHF
TRBV5-8	TRBJ1-1	TRBD1	few	TGTGCCAGCAGCTTGATTTACGGGACAGGGAGAACCCTGAACACTGAAGCTTTCTTT	CASSLIYGTGRTLNTEAFF
TRBV6-5	TRBJ2-7	NA	NA	TGTGCCAGCAGCTGGCCGGGGCAGGGGATCAGCGAGCAGTACTTC	CASSWPGQGISEQYF
TRBV11-2	TRBJ2-7	TRBD2	few	TGTGCCAGCAGTCGGACAAGCGGGGGGGTTGCCTACGAGCAGTACTTC	CASSRTSGGVAYEQYF
TRBV19	TRBJ1-1	NA	NA	TGTGCCAGTAGTAATGGCGGGGGGCTGGGCACTGAAGCTTTCTTT	CASSNGGGLGTEAFF
TRBV6-2/TRBV6-3	TRBJ2-4	TRBD1	medium-sized	TGTGCCAGCAGTGACCCACAGGGGGTCAAAAACATTCAGTACTTC	CASSDPQGVKNIQYF
TRBV5-1	TRBJ2-2	TRBD2	NA	TGCGCCAGCAGCTCTAGCGGGAATGCCGGGGAGCTGTTTTTT	CASSSSGNAGELFF
TRBV19	TRBJ2-1	NA	NA	TGTGCCAGTAGGGCCCTGCTTCAGGGGTCGTACAATGAGCAGTTCTTC	CASRALLQGSYNEQFF
TRBV5-5	TRBJ1-6	TRBD1	NA	TGTGCCAGCGGTGGGACAGGGGATAATTCACCCCTCCACTTT	CASGGTGDNSPLHF
TRBV15	TRBJ1-6	NA	NA	TGTGCCACCAGCAGAGAAGGGGGTACCTATAATTCACCCCTCCACTTT	CATSREGGTYNSPLHF
TRBV30	TRBJ1-1	NA	NA	TGTGCCACGGCGGGGAACACTGAAGCTTTCTTT	CATAGNTEAFF
TRBV20-1	TRBJ1-2	NA	NA	TGCAGTGCAAGGACAGTAACAGGCTACACCTTC	CSARTVTGYTF
TRBV4-2	TRBJ1-5	TRBD1	NA	TGTGCCAGCAGCAAACCGGGACAGGGGCATCAGCCCCAGCATTTT	CASSKPGQGHQPQHF
TRBV30	TRBJ1-1	TRBD1	once	TGTGCCTGTGCGGGGACAGACTTCGCTTTCTTT	CACAGTDFAFF
TRBV19	TRBJ1-5	NA	once	TGTGCCAGTAGTAATAAGGTAGTTCAGTCACGAGGGCCCCAGCATTTT	CASSNKVVQSRGPQHF